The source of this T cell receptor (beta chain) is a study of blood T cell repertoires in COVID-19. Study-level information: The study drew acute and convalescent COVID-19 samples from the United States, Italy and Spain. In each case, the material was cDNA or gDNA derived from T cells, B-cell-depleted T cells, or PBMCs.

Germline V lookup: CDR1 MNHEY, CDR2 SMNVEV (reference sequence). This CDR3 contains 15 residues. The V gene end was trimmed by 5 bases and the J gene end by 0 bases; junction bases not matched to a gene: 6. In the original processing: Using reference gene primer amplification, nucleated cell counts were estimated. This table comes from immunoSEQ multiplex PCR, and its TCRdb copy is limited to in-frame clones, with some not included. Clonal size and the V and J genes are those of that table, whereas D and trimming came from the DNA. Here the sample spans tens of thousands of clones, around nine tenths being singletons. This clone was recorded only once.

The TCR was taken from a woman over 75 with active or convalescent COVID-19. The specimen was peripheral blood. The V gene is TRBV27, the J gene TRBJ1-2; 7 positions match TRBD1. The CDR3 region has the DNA TGTGCCAGCAGTGCCGCAGGGGGAGCTAACTATGGCTACACCTTC. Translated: CASSAAGGANYGYTF.